Each of the 7 T cell receptor beta chains below was sequenced from the same sample in a study of cytomegalovirus exposure and HLA in healthy donors. Primers for the PCR totalled 60 Vbeta and 13 Jbeta. The repertoire was sequenced with immunoSEQ multiplex PCR; TCRdb's copy has only in-frame clones and lacks some. The table shows about 150,000 clones, with 75% to 85% occurring only once. The sequenced sample consisted of PBMCs. Receptor source: a man aged 25-40 years in good health and CMV-seropositive.

V and J are TRBV18 and TRBJ2-5; a possible D gene is TRBD1 (6 bases). V was trimmed by 2 bases and J by 2 bases, leaving 12 bases between them. The CDR3 is made up of 15 amino acids. CDR1 is KGHSH, CDR2 LQKENI, per germline. In nucleotides, the CDR3 is TGTGCCAGCTCACCAGGGGGCATTATACAAGAGACCCAGTACTTC. Its translation is CASSPGGIIQETQYF.

The gene calls are TRBV5-1 and TRBJ1-3; 7 nucleotides line up with TRBD1. V was pared by 4 bases and J by 3 bases, with 7 bases of the junction left unmatched. The CDR3 runs 15 residues. Germline V lookup: CDR1 SGHRS, CDR2 YFSETQ. CDR3 DNA: TGCGCCAGCAGCGGAAACAGGGGAGGTGGAAACACCATATATTTT. Protein sequence: CASSGNRGGGNTIYF.

The V and J genes are TRBV9 and TRBJ2-5; 16 bases line up with TRBD2. With V trimmed by 1 base and J by 2 bases, 2 bases remained unmatched. The CDR3 sequence is 17 residues long. Germline CDR1 SGDLS, CDR2 YYNGEE. This CDR3 reads CASSVQGLAGGQETQYF. The CDR3 DNA sequence: TGTGCCAGCAGCGTACAGGGACTAGCGGGGGGGCAAGAGACCCAGTACTTC.

On this clone: One end of the junction fails to match germline, which may point to a read error. The chain carries TRBV7-6 and TRBJ2-2; TRBD2 is a possible D gene (6 bases). CDR1 SGHVS and CDR2 FNYEAQ come from the germline V gene. This CDR3 region has 13 residues. CDR3 protein: CASSPEDTGGLFF. In DNA, the CDR3 is TGTGCCAGCAGCCCGGAGGACACCGGGGGGCTGTTTTTT.

The chain is built from TRBV28 and TRBJ2-1; no firm D call. CDR3 length: 14 amino acids. Trimming stripped 6 bases from V and 0 bases from J, with 9 bases between. The germline V gene encodes CDR1 MDHEN and CDR2 SYDVKM. The CDR3 is CASSPPSSYNEQFF. The DNA for the CDR3 is TGTGCCAGCAGCCCCCCGAGCTCCTACAATGAGCAGTTCTTC.

This chain joins TRBV9 and TRBJ2-7; 7 bases agree with TRBD2. This CDR3 contains 14 residues. The V segment lost 5 bases and the J segment 2 bases; nucleotides outside the gene matches: 7. The V gene's germline CDR1 is SGDLS and CDR2 YYNGEE. CDR3 amino acids: CASSGGGGAYEQYF. The CDR3 nucleotides read TGTGCCAGCAGTGGCGGTGGGGGGGCCTACGAGCAGTACTTC.

The J gene is TRBJ1-5, the V gene TRBV30; no reliable D call. The germline CDR1 and CDR2 sequences are GTSNPN and SVGIG (reference sequence). The ends were cut back, 2 bases at V and 4 bases at J, with 9 bases in the middle. The CDR3 has 13 residues. The CDR3 region has the DNA TGTGCCTGGAGTCTGTCAGAAAATCAGCCCCAGCATTTT. Translation: CAWSLSENQPQHF.